Listed below are T cell receptor beta chains from one sample, sequenced in a study of cytomegalovirus exposure and HLA in healthy donors. Generated by immunoSEQ multiplex PCR, the TCRdb table keeps only in-frame clones and is missing some. The table lists 60,000 to 65,000 clones, about 96% of them singletons. Sequences were obtained from PBMCs. All receptors come from a woman aged 18-29 years in good health and CMV-seronegative. Both conserved end residues are part of each CDR3. The D gene is left open where the match is weak. The size entry is marked missing in some rows and otherwise reads once, few, many or a size class.

CDR3 length: 16
V gene: TRBV27
J gene: TRBJ2-3
clone size: NA
D gene: TRBD1
CDR3 DNA: TGTGCCAGCAGTTTATGGTCAGGGGGCTTTGCAGATACGCAGTATTTT
CDR3 protein: CASSLWSGGFADTQYF

CDR3 length: 14
V gene: TRBV28
J gene: TRBJ1-1
clone size: NA
D gene: NA
CDR3 DNA: TGTGCCAGCAGTTTAGGGGCCTTCGGGACTGAAGCTTTCTTT
CDR3 protein: CASSLGAFGTEAFF

CDR3 length: 14
V gene: TRBV15
J gene: TRBJ2-1
clone size: NA
D gene: TRBD2
CDR3 DNA: TGTGCCACCAGCAGCCCCCCCCCGTGGGGGGGGCAGTTCTTC
CDR3 protein: CATSSPPPWGGQFF

CDR3 length: 13
V gene: TRBV19
J gene: TRBJ2-3
clone size: NA
D gene: TRBD2
CDR3 DNA: TGTGCCACCGAGGGCTCCTCGGGGGGTACGCAGTATTTT
CDR3 protein: CATEGSSGGTQYF

CDR3 length: 11
V gene: TRBV11-2
J gene: TRBJ2-5
clone size: NA
D gene: NA
CDR3 DNA: TGTGCCAGCAGCCGCGCGGAGACCCAGTACTTC
CDR3 protein: CASSRAETQYF

CDR3 length: 15
V gene: TRBV7-9
J gene: TRBJ1-4
clone size: NA
D gene: NA
CDR3 DNA: TGTGCCAGCAGCTTAGAGGGGGGGGCGCTTGAAAAACTGTTTTTT
CDR3 protein: CASSLEGGALEKLFF

CDR3 length: 16
V gene: TRBV27
J gene: TRBJ2-1
clone size: NA
D gene: NA
CDR3 DNA: TGTGCCAGCAGTTTATGGGGCCGGGAGTGGGACAATGAGCAGTTCTTC
CDR3 protein: CASSLWGREWDNEQFF

CDR3 length: 16
V gene: TRBV7-2
J gene: TRBJ2-1
clone size: NA
D gene: TRBD1
CDR3 DNA: TGTGCCAGCAGCTTAGCCCGGGACAGTGCCTACAATGAGCAGTTCTTC
CDR3 protein: CASSLARDSAYNEQFF

CDR3 length: 15
V gene: TRBV11-1
J gene: TRBJ2-1
clone size: once
D gene: TRBD2
CDR3 DNA: TGTGCCAGCAGCTCCCAAAGCGGGGCGTACAATGAGCAGTTCTTC
CDR3 protein: CASSSQSGAYNEQFF

CDR3 length: 12
V gene: TRBV7-2
J gene: TRBJ2-7
clone size: NA
D gene: TRBD1
CDR3 DNA: TGTGCCAGCACCCCGGGACAGGGCGAGCAGTACTTC
CDR3 protein: CASTPGQGEQYF

CDR3 length: 17
V gene: TRBV25-1
J gene: TRBJ2-7
clone size: few
D gene: TRBD1
CDR3 DNA: TGTGCCAGCAGTGGAACGACACCCGACAGGGACTCCTACGAGCAGTACTTC
CDR3 protein: CASSGTTPDRDSYEQYF

CDR3 length: 16
V gene: TRBV7-9
J gene: TRBJ2-1
clone size: NA
D gene: TRBD2
CDR3 DNA: TGTGCCAGCAGCTTAGGACCCGGGACTAGCTTGAATGAGCAGTTCTTC
CDR3 protein: CASSLGPGTSLNEQFF

CDR3 length: 11
V gene: TRBV19
J gene: TRBJ2-3
clone size: NA
D gene: NA
CDR3 DNA: TGTGCCAGTGCGGGTGGTGGTACGCAGTATTTT
CDR3 protein: CASAGGGTQYF

CDR3 length: 15
V gene: TRBV7-8
J gene: TRBJ2-7
clone size: few
D gene: NA
CDR3 DNA: TGTGCCAGCAGCTTACTGGGACACAATAACTACGAGCAGTACTTC
CDR3 protein: CASSLLGHNNYEQYF

CDR3 length: 13
V gene: TRBV28
J gene: TRBJ1-5
clone size: NA
D gene: TRBD1
CDR3 DNA: TGTGCCAGCACGGAACAGGGGAATCAGCCCCAGCATTTT
CDR3 protein: CASTEQGNQPQHF

CDR3 length: 13
V gene: TRBV7-6
J gene: TRBJ2-3
clone size: NA
D gene: NA
CDR3 DNA: TGTGCCAGCACCCACACGTGGTTGGATACGCAGTATTTT
CDR3 protein: CASTHTWLDTQYF

CDR3 length: 12
V gene: TRBV19
J gene: TRBJ1-3
clone size: NA
D gene: NA
CDR3 DNA: TGTGCCAGTCAGGAACCTGGAAACACCATATATTTT
CDR3 protein: CASQEPGNTIYF

CDR3 length: 15
V gene: TRBV9
J gene: TRBJ1-4
clone size: once
D gene: TRBD1
CDR3 DNA: TGTGCCAGCAGCGTAGAGGGACAGAGGGGGGCAAAACTGTTTTTT
CDR3 protein: CASSVEGQRGAKLFF

CDR3 length: 19
V gene: TRBV28
J gene: TRBJ1-5
clone size: NA
D gene: TRBD1
CDR3 DNA: TGTGCCAGCAGTTTATGGGGAGAGACAGGGGACTATAGCAATCAGCCCCAGCATTTT
CDR3 protein: CASSLWGETGDYSNQPQHF

CDR3 length: 19
V gene: TRBV7-9
J gene: TRBJ2-1
clone size: NA
D gene: NA
CDR3 DNA: TGTGCCAGCAGCTTACCCTACTATAATCCCGGCTCTTCCTACAATGAGCAGTTCTTC
CDR3 protein: CASSLPYYNPGSSYNEQFF

CDR3 length: 14
V gene: TRBV2
J gene: TRBJ2-7
clone size: once
D gene: TRBD1
CDR3 DNA: TGTGCCAGCAAGCCGGGACAGGGCTCCTACGAGCAGTACTTC
CDR3 protein: CASKPGQGSYEQYF

CDR3 length: 13
V gene: TRBV10-3
J gene: TRBJ2-7
clone size: once
D gene: TRBD2
CDR3 DNA: TGTGCCATCAGTGGGGCTAGCGGGTACGAGCAGTACTTC
CDR3 protein: CAISGASGYEQYF